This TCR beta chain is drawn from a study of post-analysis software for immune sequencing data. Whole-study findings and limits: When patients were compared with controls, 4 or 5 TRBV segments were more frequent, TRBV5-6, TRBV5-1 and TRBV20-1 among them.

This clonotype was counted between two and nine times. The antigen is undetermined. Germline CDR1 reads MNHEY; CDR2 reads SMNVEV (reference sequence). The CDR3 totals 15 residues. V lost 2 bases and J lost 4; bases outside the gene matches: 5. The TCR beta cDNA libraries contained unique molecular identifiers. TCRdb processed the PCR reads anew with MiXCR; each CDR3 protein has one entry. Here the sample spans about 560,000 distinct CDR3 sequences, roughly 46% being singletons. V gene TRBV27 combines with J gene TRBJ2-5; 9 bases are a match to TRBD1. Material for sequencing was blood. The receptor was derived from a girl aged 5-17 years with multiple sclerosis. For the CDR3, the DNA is TGTGCCAGCAGTTTAGTTACAGGGGGCGTAGAGACCCAGTACTTC. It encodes CASSLVTGGVETQYF.